The 30 T cell receptor beta chains given below trace back to one sample, sequenced in a study of OX40 agonist ivuxolimab in advanced cancers. The assay was immunoSEQ multiplex PCR, and TCRdb's table has in-frame clones only and misses some. The sample holds roughly 11,000 clones, around 76% seen once. This specimen consisted of CD4+ or CD8+ T cells sorted from blood, obtained in a trial of the OX40 agonist ivuxolimab. Receptors were obtained from an adult with an advanced solid tumor such as melanoma, head and neck, liver or kidney cancer.

This chain uses TRBV4-1 with TRBJ2-5; D perhaps matches TRBD1 (5 bases). The CDR3 has 13 amino acids. Germline lookup yields CDR1 MGHRA and CDR2 YSYEKL. V was pared by 1 base and J by 3 bases, with 6 bases between. The CDR3 is CASSQAGKETQYF. DNA of the CDR3: TGCGCCAGCAGCCAAGCAGGGAAAGAGACCCAGTACTTC.

The chain has TRBV5-1 and TRBJ1-1; 9 bases are a match to TRBD1. CDR1 and CDR2 (germline): SGHRS, YFSETQ. This CDR3 spans 15 amino acids. Germline trimming cut 4 bases from V and 6 bases from J; bases unmatched to any gene: 10. CDR3 residues: CASSNRDREIAEAFF. In nucleotides, the CDR3 is TGCGCCAGCAGCAATCGGGACAGGGAGATTGCTGAAGCTTTCTTT.

The chain carries TRBV29-1 and TRBJ2-4; 10 nucleotides line up with TRBD2. Looked up from germline, CDR1 is SQVTM and CDR2 is ANQGSEA. Trimming at V came to 6 bases and at J to 2 bases, leaving 4 bases not matched to a gene. The CDR3 is 14 amino acids. The DNA for the CDR3 is TGCAGCGTCCTAGCGGGAGTAACCAAAAACATTCAGTACTTC. Amino acid sequence: CSVLAGVTKNIQYF.

V gene TRBV2 combines with J gene TRBJ1-4; tentative D call: TRBD1 (5 bases). CDR3 length: 12 amino acids. The V and J ends lost 7 bases and 7 bases respectively, with 10 bases between them. CDR1 is SNHLY and CDR2 is FYNNEI in the germline V gene. CDR3 DNA: TGTGCCAGCACTGTTGGGGGTGAAAAACTGTTTTTT. Translated, it gives CASTVGGEKLFF.

The rearrangement joins TRBV10-3 to TRBJ2-3; no firm D call. Trimming removed 4 bases from V and 5 bases from J, with 16 bases in between. The CDR3 has 15 amino acids. Germline CDR1 reads ENHRY; CDR2 reads SYGVKD. This CDR3 reads CAISGAEERGDTQYF. The CDR3, as DNA: TGTGCCATCAGTGGCGCAGAAGAACGTGGAGATACGCAGTATTTT.

The CDR3 DNA sequence: TGTGCCAGCAGCGTAGGGACTAGCGGAATTTACAATGAGCAGTTCTTC. It yields the protein CASSVGTSGIYNEQFF. The chain joins TRBV9 to TRBJ2-1, with 10 nucleotides matching TRBD2. The V gene end was trimmed by 0 bases and the J gene end by 4 bases; junction bases not matched to a gene: 4. Germline V gives CDR1 SGDLS, CDR2 YYNGEE. This CDR3 is built from 16 residues.

V and J are TRBV18 and TRBJ2-2; maybe TRBD1 (6 bases). The V end lost 1 base, the J end lost 6 bases, and 12 bases lay between the germline ends. The CDR3 has 15 residues. Germline V gene sequence: CDR1 KGHSH, CDR2 LQKENI. The CDR3 sequence is CASSPQGVLAGELFF. The DNA of the CDR3 is TGTGCCAGCTCACCACAGGGGGTCCTGGCCGGGGAGCTGTTTTTT.

This chain links TRBV28 with TRBJ2-1; the match to TRBD2 covers 15 bases. There are 14 residues in the CDR3. Trimming took 3 bases from V and 14 from J; bases not matched to a gene: 5. CDR1 is MDHEN, CDR2 SYDVKM, per germline. CDR3 loop: CASSLGTSGRMEFF. The CDR3 bases are TGTGCCAGCAGTTTGGGGACTAGCGGGAGGATGGAGTTCTTC. The full variable domain, in which reference TRBV28 and TRBJ2-1 provide the parts outside the CDR3, is DVKVTQSSRYLVKRTGEKVFLECVQDMDHENMFWYRQDPGLGLRLIYFSYDVKMKEKGDIPEGYSVSREKKERFSLILESASTNQTSMYLCASSLGTSGRMEFFGPGTRLTVL.

DNA of the CDR3: TGTGCCAGCAGCTTCGATAAAATGACCACAGATACGCAGTATTTT. This encodes CASSFDKMTTDTQYF. The chain links TRBV7-6 to TRBJ2-3; D not resolved. This CDR3 comprises 15 residues. V was shortened by 3 bases and J by 2 bases, with 12 bases between the two germline ends. CDR1 is SGHVS, CDR2 FNYEAQ, per germline. The full variable domain, with the rest looked up from reference TRBV7-6 and TRBJ2-3, is GAGVSQSPRYKVTKRGQDVALRCDPISGHVSLYWYRQALGQGPEFLTYFNYEAQQDKSGLPNDRFSAERPEGSISTLTIQRTEQRDSAMYRCASSFDKMTTDTQYFGPGTRLTVL.

V is TRBV19 and J is TRBJ2-7; D not certain. With 4 bases removed from V and 4 bases from J, the gap between germline ends came to 11 bases. This CDR3 contains 13 residues. Germline V lookup: CDR1 LNHDA, CDR2 SQIVND (reference sequence). In nucleotides, the CDR3 is TGTGCCAGTAGTACCGTTCTCGGTTACGAGCAGTACTTC. Translation gives CASSTVLGYEQYF.

The chain has TRBV19 and TRBJ2-7, with TRBD2 matching over 7 bases. The CDR3 is made up of 13 amino acids. Germline values: CDR1 LNHDA, CDR2 SQIVND (reference sequence). With 3 bases clipped from V and 7 bases from J, the junction kept 6 bases outside the gene matches. The CDR3 DNA reads as TGTGCCAGTAGTATTTCGGGAGGTCGGGAGCAGTACGTC. Its translation is CASSISGGREQYV.

J is TRBJ1-2 and V is TRBV4-1; D is perhaps TRBD1 (5 bases). V lost 7 bases and J lost 6, with 15 bases in between. The CDR3 consists of 13 residues. Germline CDR1 reads MGHRA; CDR2 reads YSYEKL. CDR3 DNA sequence: TGCGCCAGCATGGGGGTGGCGGGAGATGGCTACACCTTC. As protein: CASMGVAGDGYTF.

The V gene is TRBV5-6, the J gene TRBJ1-2; possible D gene TRBD1, 5 bases. The V end lost 5 bases, the J end lost 4 bases, and 18 bases lay between the germline ends. The CDR3 consists of 15 residues. In germline, CDR1 is SGHDT, CDR2 YYEEEE. In DNA, the CDR3 is TGTGCCAGCAGACCCCCAGGGTTCACTCCCTATGGCTACACCTTC. The encoded protein is CASRPPGFTPYGYTF. Looking up the rest from reference TRBV5-6 and TRBJ1-2 gives the full variable domain: DAGVTQSPTHLIKTRGQQVTLRCSPKSGHDTVSWYQQALGQGPQFIFQYYEEEERQRGNFPDRFSGHQFPNYSSELNVNALLLGDSALYLCASRPPGFTPYGYTFGSGTRLTVV.

The chain is built from TRBV4-3 and TRBJ1-1, with a tentative D call TRBD1 (6 bases). Between the trimmed V and J ends, which lost 0 bases and 1 base, there was a span of 15 bases. The germline V gene has CDR1 LGHNA and CDR2 YSLEER. The CDR3 length is 17 residues. The CDR3 bases are TGCGCCAGCAGCCAAGATCCCGGAGGACAGTCGAACACTGAAGCTTTCTTT. Translated, it gives CASSQDPGGQSNTEAFF.

This chain connects TRBV6-5 to TRBJ1-2; D call uncertain. Germline V CDR1 and CDR2: MNHEY, SVGAGI. The CDR3 loop spans 14 amino acids. V lost 4 bases, J lost 0 bases, and 9 bases lay in between. This CDR3 reads CASSSYQTNYGYTF. DNA of the CDR3: TGTGCCAGCAGTTCTTATCAGACTAACTATGGCTACACCTTC.

This rearrangement joins TRBV7-8 to TRBJ2-1; TRBD1 agrees at 7 bases. The CDR3 runs 17 residues. V lost 1 base, J lost 4 bases, and 10 bases stayed unmatched. CDR1 is SGHVS, CDR2 FQNEAQ, per germline. In DNA, the CDR3 is TGTGCCAGCAGCTTAGGTGGGACAGCTAGCCCGTACAATGAGCAGTTCTTC. Translated, it gives CASSLGGTASPYNEQFF.

This chain connects TRBV5-7 to TRBJ1-1; the D is unclear. Being an ORF, TRBV5-7 has a function that is uncertain. The CDR3 loop spans 15 amino acids. V was shortened by 0 bases and J by 2 bases, with 11 bases between the two germline ends. The CDR3: CASSLGQHDNTEAFF. CDR3 in DNA: TGTGCCAGCAGCTTGGGCCAGCATGATAACACTGAAGCTTTCTTT.

The rearrangement links TRBV6-5 to TRBJ2-7, with TRBD2 matching over 9 bases. V gave up 5 bases and J gave up 7 bases; unmatched junction bases: 9. The CDR3 runs 14 residues. Germline lookup yields CDR1 MNHEY and CDR2 SVGAGI. CDR3 DNA: TGTGCCAGCAGTACTTTAGCGGGAGTGGGTGAGCAGTACTTC. Encoded protein: CASSTLAGVGEQYF.

J is TRBJ2-1 and V is TRBV6-6; D ambiguous. Trimming removed 0 bases from V and 0 bases from J, with 6 bases in between. Germline V gives CDR1 MNHNY, CDR2 SVGAGI (reference sequence). The CDR3 has 15 amino acids. The CDR3 reads CASSYSVGSYNEQFF. In DNA, the CDR3 is TGTGCCAGCAGTTACTCGGTGGGCTCCTACAATGAGCAGTTCTTC.

J is TRBJ2-1 and V is TRBV6-5, with no clear D. The CDR3 is 11 residues long. Germline V gives CDR1 MNHEY, CDR2 SVGAGI. V lost 4 bases to trimming and J lost 6 bases, with 4 bases between them. In DNA form, the CDR3 reads TGTGCCAGCAGTTCTCTCAATGAGCAGTTCTTC. It specifies CASSSLNEQFF.

This chain joins TRBV11-2 and TRBJ1-5, with D maybe TRBD1 (5 bases). The V gene's germline CDR1 is SGHAT and CDR2 FQNNGV. The germline V and J ends were trimmed by 5 bases and 3 bases, with 14 bases remaining between them. CDR3 length: 15 residues. CDR3 residues: CASSRQGPYNQPQHF. Written as DNA, the CDR3 is TGTGCCAGCAGCCGGCAGGGACCCTACAATCAGCCCCAGCATTTT. Drawing the rest from reference TRBV11-2 and TRBJ1-5, the complete variable domain is EAGVAQSPRYKIIEKRQSVAFWCNPISGHATLYWYQQILGQGPKLLIQFQNNGVVDDSQLPKDRFSAERLKGVDSTLKIQPAKLEDSAVYLCASSRQGPYNQPQHFGDGTRLSIL.

This clone was picked up one time. V gene TRBV4-3 combines with J gene TRBJ1-1, with a tentative D call TRBD1 (5 bases). The germline V and J ends were trimmed by 2 bases and 2 bases, with 15 bases remaining between them. The CDR3 has 16 residues. In germline, CDR1 is LGHNA, CDR2 YSLEER. CDR3 in amino acids: CASSQLGGLFNTEAFF. In nucleotides, the CDR3 is TGCGCCAGCAGCCAATTGGGGGGTCTTTTTAACACTGAAGCTTTCTTT.

This sequence joins TRBV2 and TRBJ2-7; the match to TRBD1 covers 8 bases. Germline V lookup: CDR1 SNHLY, CDR2 FYNNEI. CDR3 length: 13 residues. The trim removed 6 bases at V and 0 bases at J, leaving 1 base unmatched. The CDR3 spells CASRDRDSYEQYF. CDR3 DNA sequence: TGTGCCAGCAGGGACAGGGACTCCTACGAGCAGTACTTC. Filled out from reference TRBV2 and TRBJ2-7, the complete variable domain reads EPEVTQTPSHQVTQMGQEVILRCVPISNHLYFYWYRQILGQKVEFLVSFYNNEISEKSEIFDDQFSVERPDGSNFTLKIRSTKLEDSAMYFCASRDRDSYEQYFGPGTRLTVT.

The table lists this clone with a few counts. The chain combines TRBV4-2 with TRBJ2-7, with D perhaps matching TRBD2 (6 bases). CDR3 length: 14 residues. Trimming took 1 base from V and 4 from J, leaving 11 bases between them. Germline CDR1 reads LGHNA; CDR2 reads YNFKEQ. CDR3 region: CASSQVPGRYEQYF. In nucleotides, the CDR3 is TGTGCCAGCAGCCAAGTTCCCGGGAGATACGAGCAGTACTTC.

The V call is TRBV29-1, the J call TRBJ2-1; TRBD2 is a possible D gene (7 bases). Between the trimmed V and J ends, which lost 7 bases and 4 bases, there was a span of 17 bases. The V gene's germline CDR1 is SQVTM and CDR2 ANQGSEA. The CDR3 sequence is 14 residues long. The CDR3 spells CSAQGGDLYNEQFF. The CDR3 bases are TGCAGCGCCCAAGGGGGGGATCTATACAATGAGCAGTTCTTC.

The chain employs TRBV30 and TRBJ1-1; 9 nucleotides agree with TRBD1. V was pared by 4 bases and J by 2 bases, with 8 bases of the junction left unmatched. The CDR3 contains 15 residues. CDR1 is GTSNPN and CDR2 is SVGIG in the germline V gene (reference sequence). CDR3 DNA: TGTGCCTGGATCAGAACAGGGGGCCTAAACACTGAAGCTTTCTTT. It codes for CAWIRTGGLNTEAFF. Full variable domain (missing parts from reference TRBV30 and TRBJ1-1): SQTIHQWPATLVQPVGSPLSLECTVEGTSNPNLYWYRQAAGRGLQLLFYSVGIGQISSEVPQNLSASRPQDRQFILSSKKLLLSDSGFYLCAWIRTGGLNTEAFFGQGTRLTVV.

The rearrangement joins TRBV6-6 to TRBJ1-2; D not certain. With 2 bases removed from V and 4 bases from J, the gap between germline ends came to 14 bases. The CDR3 spans 15 residues. Germline CDR1 is MNHNY and CDR2 is SVGAGI (reference sequence). CDR3 in DNA: TGTGCCAGCAGTTACGACCAAGCGCGCTTCTATGGCTACACCTTC. Its protein product is CASSYDQARFYGYTF.

This clone was observed a handful of times. J is TRBJ2-7 and V is TRBV7-9; D gene ambiguous. CDR3 length equals 14 residues. CDR1 is SEHNR and CDR2 is FQNEAQ in the germline V gene (reference sequence). V was clipped by 2 bases and J by 0 bases, with 8 bases between them. The DNA of the CDR3 is TGTGCCAGCAGCTTACCAGGAAGCTCCTACGAGCAGTACTTC. This encodes CASSLPGSSYEQYF.

Of note for this clone: The sample has other DNA sequences that encode this CDR3 too. This chain joins TRBV28 and TRBJ1-3; D is perhaps TRBD1 (5 bases). V was trimmed by 6 bases and J by 4 bases, leaving 13 bases between them. CDR3 length equals 14 residues. CDR1 and CDR2 from the germline V gene are MDHEN and SYDVKM. For the CDR3, the DNA is TGTGCCAGCAGCCAGGGTTTTTCCGGAAACACCATATATTTT. It yields the protein CASSQGFSGNTIYF.

The V call is TRBV7-6, the J call TRBJ2-3; 7 bases are a match to TRBD2. This CDR3 spans 14 amino acids. V lost 3 bases to trimming and J lost 1 base; unmatched junction nucleotides: 1. Germline CDR1 and CDR2: SGHVS and FNYEAQ. CDR3 bases: TGTGCCAGCAGCTTGCTAGCGGGCACAGATACGCAGTATTTT. Translated: CASSLLAGTDTQYF.